Shown below are 6 T cell receptor beta chains from a single sample sequenced in a study of blood T cell repertoires in COVID-19 (dated by TCRdb to between 2020 and 2021). Library generation was performed with the immunoSEQ multiplex PCR assay. TCRdb stores this immuneACCESS table with in-frame sequences only. Part of the clones is absent; in the studies checked, under half of the shortfall reflects unresolved V genes, and no reason is known for the rest. The sample contains around 190,000 clones, approximately 80% of them found a single time. The ten biggest clones cover roughly 13% of the sample. The sample taken for sequencing was peripheral blood. These receptors were taken from a human donor in a cohort sampled during active COVID-19.

In nucleotides, the CDR3 is TGTGCCAGCAGCTTACTAGCGGGAGGGCCTGAGCAGTTCTTC. Translating it yields CASSLLAGGPEQFF. The rearrangement joins TRBV5-4 to TRBJ2-1, with 13 bases aligning to TRBD2. Germline CDR1 SGHNT, CDR2 YYREEE (reference sequence). After removal of 2 bases from V and 9 bases from J, the junction contained 2 bases not matched to a gene. This CDR3 is 14 amino acids long.

V gene TRBV7-9 combines with J gene TRBJ1-2; D is possibly TRBD1 (6 bases). This CDR3 spans 14 amino acids. Germline CDR1 and CDR2: SEHNR and FQNEAQ (reference sequence). V was pared by 5 bases and J by 6 bases, with 16 bases between. DNA of the CDR3: TGTGCCAGCAGCAGTGAGACAGCAGGGGATGGCTACACCTTC. It codes for CASSSETAGDGYTF.

The chain joins TRBV6-1 to TRBJ2-1; TRBD2 agrees at 11 bases. Germline CDR1 reads MNHNS; CDR2 reads SASEGT. This CDR3 comprises 17 residues. Trimming took 0 bases from V and 7 from J; bases not matched to a gene: 8. CDR3 amino acids: CASSEAQRLAGGNEQFF. CDR3 coding DNA: TGTGCCAGCAGTGAAGCGCAGCGGCTAGCGGGAGGAAATGAGCAGTTCTTC.

The chain couples TRBV5-1 to TRBJ2-5, with a weak D call TRBD1 (6 bases). Between the trimmed V and J ends, which lost 4 bases and 5 bases, there was a span of 15 bases. The length of the CDR3 is 14 residues. The germline V gene has CDR1 SGHRS and CDR2 YFSETQ. CDR3 sequence: CASSETVRGETQYF. CDR3 sequence (DNA): TGCGCCAGCAGCGAAACTGTCAGGGGTGAGACCCAGTACTTC.

The genes are TRBV30 and TRBJ2-5; 13 bases are shared with TRBD2. The junction had 6 bases not matched to a gene; V was cut back by 3 bases and J by 5 bases. The CDR3 totals 15 residues. From germline, CDR1 is GTSNPN and CDR2 SVGIG (reference sequence). CDR3: CAWSPGLAGVETQYF. The DNA of the CDR3 is TGTGCCTGGAGCCCTGGACTAGCGGGAGTTGAGACCCAGTACTTC. The variable domain in full, with the rest retrieved from reference TRBV30 and TRBJ2-5, is SQTIHQWPATLVQPVGSPLSLECTVEGTSNPNLYWYRQAAGRGLQLLFYSVGIGQISSEVPQNLSASRPQDRQFILSSKKLLLSDSGFYLCAWSPGLAGVETQYFGPGTRLLVL.

The chain has TRBV30 and TRBJ1-5; TRBD1 is a possible D gene (6 bases). V was trimmed by 3 bases and J by 2 bases, leaving 14 bases between them. The germline CDR1 and CDR2 sequences are GTSNPN and SVGIG (reference sequence). This CDR3 region has 15 residues. CDR3: CAWSRQVTGNQPQHF. The CDR3 nucleotides are TGTGCCTGGAGCCGACAGGTCACCGGCAATCAGCCCCAGCATTTT.